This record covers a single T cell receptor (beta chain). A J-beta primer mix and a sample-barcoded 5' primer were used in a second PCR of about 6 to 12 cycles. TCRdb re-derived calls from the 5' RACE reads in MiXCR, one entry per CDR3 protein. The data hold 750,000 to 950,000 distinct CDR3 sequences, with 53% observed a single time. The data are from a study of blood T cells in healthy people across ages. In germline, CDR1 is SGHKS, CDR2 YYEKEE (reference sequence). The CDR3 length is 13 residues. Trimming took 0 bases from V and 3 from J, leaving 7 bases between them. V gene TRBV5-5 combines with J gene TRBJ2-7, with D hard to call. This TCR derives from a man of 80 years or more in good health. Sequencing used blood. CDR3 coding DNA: TGTGCCAGCAGCTTGGCGGTAGTCTACGAGCAGTACTTC. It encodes CASSLAVVYEQYF.